One sample yielded the 30 T cell receptor beta chains listed below, sequenced in a study of beta chain features in type 1 diabetes. Their antigens remain unidentified. Findings and caveats of the study: There was a moderate but significant shortening of TCRB CDR3s in all four CD4+ subsets of Type 1 diabetes patients.

The isolated RNA, all of it, was reverse transcribed, so expressed TCRB transcripts were what got sequenced. The protocol was immunoSEQ multiplex PCR, while the TCRdb copy is restricted to in-frame clones and leaves out a portion. The profile shows roughly 230,000 clones, roughly 10% of them singletons. Sample: naive CD4+ T cells from blood. These receptors all come from a man aged 25-40 years with type 1 diabetes.

V is TRBV27 and J is TRBJ1-1; D is unresolved. The CDR3 loop spans 15 amino acids. The V and J ends lost 2 bases and 0 bases respectively, with 10 bases between them. Germline V gene data show CDR1 as MNHEY and CDR2 as SMNVEV (reference sequence). CDR3 protein: CASSLIPGMNTEAFF. For the CDR3, the DNA is TGTGCCAGCAGTTTAATACCCGGGATGAACACTGAAGCTTTCTTT.

The V and J genes are TRBV18 and TRBJ1-2; 7 positions match TRBD1. The CDR3 runs 12 residues. Germline-derived CDR1 and CDR2 are KGHSH and LQKENI. V dropped 5 bases and J dropped 8; count of bases not matched to a gene: 5. The CDR3 DNA sequence: TGTGCCAGCTCAGAAACAGGGGAGGGCTACACCTTC. Translated, it gives CASSETGEGYTF.

Details on this clone: Different DNA sequences within this sample yield the same CDR3. The chain recombines TRBV9 with TRBJ2-1; D gene unclear. Germline CDR1 SGDLS, CDR2 YYNGEE. CDR3 size: 15 residues. Trimming took 0 bases from V and 0 from J, leaving 7 bases between them. The CDR3 nucleotides read TGTGCCAGCAGCGTAGAGCTAAGCTCCTACAATGAGCAGTTCTTC. Its translation: CASSVELSSYNEQFF.

Only one count was recorded for this clone. The V call is TRBV6-5, the J call TRBJ1-5; D gene ambiguous. The V gene's germline CDR1 is MNHEY and CDR2 SVGAGI. The CDR3 covers 15 residues. V lost 2 bases, J lost 6 bases, and 14 bases lay in between. CDR3 nucleotides: TGTGCCAGCAGTTACACGGGGATCCCAGGTCAGCCCCAGCATTTT. It specifies CASSYTGIPGQPQHF.

This clone was detected only a few times. This rearrangement joins TRBV11-2 to TRBJ2-6; D unresolved. Germline lookup yields CDR1 SGHAT and CDR2 FQNNGV. The CDR3 is made up of 18 amino acids. V shed 4 bases and J shed 0 bases, with 16 bases lying between them. The chain's CDR3 is CASSSMTRILSGANVLTF. The CDR3 nucleotides are TGTGCCAGCAGCTCCATGACACGAATCCTCTCTGGGGCCAACGTCCTGACTTTC.

This clone was counted a few times. The chain couples TRBV18 to TRBJ2-2, with D possibly TRBD1 on 5 matching bases. CDR1 is KGHSH, CDR2 LQKENI, per germline. Trimming pared 6 bases from V and 6 bases from J, leaving 17 bases between. The CDR3 extends over 15 amino acids. CDR3 loop: CASSPRAGSAGELFF. For the CDR3, the DNA is TGTGCCAGCTCCCCTCGAGCAGGGTCGGCCGGGGAGCTGTTTTTT.

This clone was picked up a small number of times. The V and J genes are TRBV7-2 and TRBJ2-7; D remains unclear. This CDR3 region has 12 residues. V dropped 6 bases and J dropped 2 bases, with 8 bases sitting between them. Germline V gene lookup returns CDR1 SGHTA and CDR2 FQGNSA. This CDR3 is CASSSGPYEQYF. The CDR3 DNA reads as TGTGCCAGCAGTTCCGGTCCCTACGAGCAGTACTTC. The full variable domain, completed using reference TRBV7-2 and TRBJ2-7, is GAGVSQSPSNKVTEKGKDVELRCDPISGHTALYWYRQSLGQGLEFLIYFQGNSAPDKSGLPSDRFSAERTGGSVSTLTIQRTQQEDSAVYLCASSSGPYEQYFGPGTRLTVT.

This clone was recorded a few times. The chain carries TRBV5-1 and TRBJ2-2, with D perhaps TRBD1 (5 bases). Trimming removed 6 bases from V and 2 bases from J, with 14 bases in between. CDR1 is SGHRS and CDR2 is YFSETQ in the germline V gene. CDR3 length: 15 amino acids. Here the CDR3 DNA reads TGCGCCAGCAACACCCGGACATCTAACACCGGGGAGCTGTTTTTT. This sequence encodes CASNTRTSNTGELFF.

This chain joins TRBV28 and TRBJ2-5; 7 bases agree with TRBD1. Germline V gene data show CDR1 as MDHEN and CDR2 as SYDVKM. The V and J ends lost 5 bases and 4 bases, in that order; junction bases with no gene match: 7. The CDR3 consists of 14 residues. The CDR3 coding sequence is TGTGCCAGCAGTACTCCTCGGACAGGAGAGACCCAGTACTTC. Amino acid sequence: CASSTPRTGETQYF.

In this sample, this clone turned up a few times. V usage is TRBV6-6 and J usage is TRBJ2-7; 7 bases map to TRBD1. Germline V gene sequence: CDR1 MNHNY, CDR2 SVGAGI (reference sequence). J gave up 6 bases and V 6 bases, and 11 bases lay outside the gene matches. CDR3 size: 14 residues. As DNA, the CDR3 is TGTGCCAGCAGACGGACAGGTTCCCACCTCGAGCAGTACTTC. Protein product: CASRRTGSHLEQYF.

The V and J genes are TRBV9 and TRBJ1-5; D is ambiguous. Trimming took off 0 bases at V and 4 bases at J, with 5 bases between the two ends. CDR3 length equals 13 residues. Germline CDR1 reads SGDLS; CDR2 reads YYNGEE. CDR3 sequence (DNA): TGTGCCAGCAGCGTAGGCAGGAATCAGCCCCAGCATTTT. Translated, it gives CASSVGRNQPQHF. Full variable domain (rest looked up from reference TRBV9 and TRBJ1-5): DSGVTQTPKHLITATGQRVTLRCSPRSGDLSVYWYQQSLDQGLQFLIQYYNGEERAKGNILERFSAQQFPDLHSELNLSSLELGDSALYFCASSVGRNQPQHFGDGTRLSIL.

CDR3 DNA: TGTGCCATCAGTGAGGCGACTGAAGCTTTCTTT. Amino acid sequence: CAISEATEAFF. The V gene is TRBV10-3, the J gene TRBJ1-1; D is undetermined. This CDR3 spans 11 amino acids. Germline CDR1 reads ENHRY; CDR2 reads SYGVKD. V was pared by 2 bases and J by 5 bases, with 3 bases between.

This clone has more than one count but fewer than ten. This chain joins TRBV5-1 and TRBJ2-7; possible D gene TRBD1, 6 bases. Germline V CDR1 and CDR2: SGHRS, YFSETQ. This CDR3 region has 17 residues. Between the trimmed V and J ends, which lost 0 bases and 4 bases, there was a span of 20 bases. CDR3 coding DNA: TGCGCCAGCAGCTTGGCTCCAGGGGCCGGGGCAGGATACGAGCAGTACTTC. It translates to CASSLAPGAGAGYEQYF.

The gene calls are TRBV9 and TRBJ2-1; 7 nucleotides align to TRBD1. The CDR3 sequence is 16 residues long. Germline CDR1 is SGDLS and CDR2 is YYNGEE. The V and J ends lost 3 bases and 8 bases, in that order; junction bases with no gene match: 14. The CDR3 loop reads CASSAPLMTGLDEQFF. In nucleotides, the CDR3 is TGTGCCAGCAGCGCCCCACTAATGACAGGGTTGGATGAGCAGTTCTTC.

The rearrangement uses TRBV28 and TRBJ1-1; D not resolved. The germline gives CDR1 MDHEN, CDR2 SYDVKM. The V gene lost 4 bases and the J gene lost 4 bases, with 13 bases spanning the gap. CDR3 length equals 14 residues. For the CDR3, the DNA is TGTGCCAGCAGTTCGAAGAGCATGAGCACTGAAGCTTTCTTT. This codes for CASSSKSMSTEAFF. Combining the CDR3 with reference TRBV28 and TRBJ1-1 gives the whole variable domain DVKVTQSSRYLVKRTGEKVFLECVQDMDHENMFWYRQDPGLGLRLIYFSYDVKMKEKGDIPEGYSVSREKKERFSLILESASTNQTSMYLCASSSKSMSTEAFFGQGTRLTVV.

This clone turned up a few times. The chain carries TRBV20-1 and TRBJ1-1; D unclear. The CDR3 covers 11 residues. From germline, CDR1 is DFQATT and CDR2 SNEGSKA (reference sequence). Trimming left V 2 bases short and J 6 bases short, with 7 bases between. The DNA for the CDR3 is TGCAGTGCTAGATACCGCGCTGAAGCTTTCTTT. Amino acids: CSARYRAEAFF.

This chain joins TRBV2 and TRBJ2-5; 12 bases fit TRBD2. Germline CDR1 SNHLY, CDR2 FYNNEI. V lost 3 bases to trimming and J lost 5 bases; unmatched junction nucleotides: 4. The CDR3 length is 15 residues. The CDR3 spells CASSDMGLAGETQYF. The CDR3 region has the DNA TGTGCCAGCAGTGATATGGGACTAGCGGGTGAGACCCAGTACTTC.

Only a few counts were recorded for this clone. The CDR3 loop is CASSLSRDMLEKLFF. As DNA, the CDR3 is TGTGCCAGCAGCTTGAGCCGGGATATGTTGGAAAAACTGTTTTTT. V gene TRBV7-2 combines with J gene TRBJ1-4; D remains unclear. Germline CDR1 is SGHTA and CDR2 is FQGNSA. The CDR3 consists of 15 residues. The ends were cut back, 3 bases at V and 8 bases at J, with 16 bases in the middle. The whole variable domain, filled in from reference TRBV7-2 and TRBJ1-4, reads GAGVSQSPSNKVTEKGKDVELRCDPISGHTALYWYRQSLGQGLEFLIYFQGNSAPDKSGLPSDRFSAERTGGSVSTLTIQRTQQEDSAVYLCASSLSRDMLEKLFFGSGTQLSVL.

The sample holds one count of this clone. The chain joins TRBV5-1 to TRBJ1-2; D call uncertain. This CDR3 is built from 13 residues. Germline loops: CDR1 SGHRS, CDR2 YFSETQ. V lost 3 bases, J lost 8 bases, and 14 bases lay in between. The CDR3 coding sequence is TGCGCCAGCAGCTGGGATGCGGCGGGAGGCTACACCTTC. It codes for CASSWDAAGGYTF. Full variable domain (rest looked up from reference TRBV5-1 and TRBJ1-2): KAGVTQTPRYLIKTRGQQVTLSCSPISGHRSVSWYQQTPGQGLQFLFEYFSETQRNKGNFPGRFSGRQFSNSRSEMNVSTLELGDSALYLCASSWDAAGGYTFGSGTRLTVV.

This chain links TRBV27 with TRBJ1-5; no reliable D call. V gave up 6 bases and J gave up 5 bases, with 8 bases separating them. Germline loops: CDR1 MNHEY, CDR2 SMNVEV (reference sequence). This CDR3 region has 12 residues. CDR3 bases: TGTGCCAGCAGCCACCCAGATCAGCCCCAGCATTTT. This sequence encodes CASSHPDQPQHF.

This chain links TRBV2 with TRBJ2-5; TRBD1 matches at 7 bases. The germline V gene has CDR1 SNHLY and CDR2 FYNNEI. J lost 6 bases, V lost 1 base, and 8 bases had no gene match. The CDR3 loop spans 15 amino acids. The CDR3 sequence: CASSEEGAGYKTQYF. The CDR3 DNA is TGTGCCAGCAGTGAAGAGGGGGCGGGCTACAAGACCCAGTACTTC.

In its sample, this clone was seen a few times. The J gene is TRBJ2-1, the V gene TRBV6-6; TRBD1 matches 8 bases. The CDR3 loop spans 14 amino acids. The V segment lost 2 bases and the J segment 8 bases; nucleotides outside the gene matches: 5. Germline V gives CDR1 MNHNY, CDR2 SVGAGI (reference sequence). The CDR3 DNA sequence: TGTGCCAGCAGTTACAGGGCAGGGGGCGATGAGCAGTTCTTC. Protein: CASSYRAGGDEQFF.

There are a few counts of this clone. The rearrangement links TRBV5-4 to TRBJ2-5; D is perhaps TRBD2 (5 bases). Trimming pared 4 bases from V and 2 bases from J, leaving 6 bases between. Germline loops: CDR1 SGHNT, CDR2 YYREEE (reference sequence). The CDR3 spans 12 residues. CDR3 nucleotides: TGTGCCAGCAGCCCGGGACAAGAGACCCAGTACTTC. Its translation: CASSPGQETQYF.

This chain's CDR3 is CASSPPRDIHEQYF. Written as DNA, the CDR3 is TGTGCCAGCTCACCCCCCCGGGACATTCACGAGCAGTACTTC. The chain links TRBV18 to TRBJ2-7; TRBD1 is a possible D gene (6 bases). Trimming cost V 3 bases and J 5 bases, with 14 bases left between them. This CDR3 contains 14 residues. Germline CDR1 reads KGHSH; CDR2 reads LQKENI.

The chain has TRBV29-1 and TRBJ2-7; 7 positions match TRBD1. There are 13 residues in the CDR3. Germline V gene sequence: CDR1 SQVTM, CDR2 ANQGSEA. J gave up 2 bases and V 6 bases, and 7 bases lay outside the gene matches. As DNA, the CDR3 is TGCAGCGTCCCGGGACAGAGTCCCTACGAGCAGTACTTC. Translation: CSVPGQSPYEQYF.

This chain connects TRBV7-3 to TRBJ1-6; D gene ambiguous. V was shortened by 4 bases and J by 7 bases, with 5 bases between the two germline ends. This CDR3 is 12 amino acids long. Germline values: CDR1 SGHTA, CDR2 FQGTGA. CDR3: CASSSGNSPLHF. CDR3 nucleotide sequence: TGTGCCAGCAGCTCCGGGAATTCACCCCTCCACTTT. Full variable domain (outside the CDR3, taken from reference TRBV7-3 and TRBJ1-6): GAGVSQTPSNKVTEKGKYVELRCDPISGHTALYWYRQSLGQGPEFLIYFQGTGAADDSGLPNDRFFAVRPEGSVSTLKIQRTERGDSAVYLCASSSGNSPLHFGNGTRLTVT.

This clone was observed a few times. The chain recombines TRBV5-4 with TRBJ1-3; D is undetermined. This CDR3 region has 13 residues. The V and J ends lost 2 bases and 1 base respectively, with 4 bases between them. CDR1 is SGHNT, CDR2 YYREEE, per germline (reference sequence). The CDR3 DNA follows: TGTGCCAGCAGCTTCTATTCTGGAAACACCATATATTTT. Protein sequence: CASSFYSGNTIYF.

The V and J genes are TRBV18 and TRBJ1-2; the D gene is possibly TRBD1 (6 bases). Germline loops: CDR1 KGHSH, CDR2 LQKENI. V lost 0 bases to trimming and J lost 1 base, with 9 bases between them. This CDR3 is built from 15 residues. CDR3 coding DNA: TGTGCCAGCTCACCACCGACCAGGGGTAACTATGGCTACACCTTC. Protein: CASSPPTRGNYGYTF.

The chain uses TRBV29-1 and TRBJ2-5; D remains unclear. Trimming removed 3 bases from V and 7 bases from J, with 12 bases in between. CDR3 length: 12 amino acids. Germline lookup yields CDR1 SQVTM and CDR2 ANQGSEA. The CDR3 coding sequence is TGCAGCGTTGAGGCGGTTTTGGGGACCCAGTACTTC. Its translation is CSVEAVLGTQYF.

This clone has just a few counts. This chain connects TRBV5-4 to TRBJ2-3; TRBD2 matches at 10 bases. Germline CDR1 is SGHNT and CDR2 is YYREEE (reference sequence). The ends lost 2 bases at V and 1 base at J; junction bases unmatched: 7. The CDR3 length is 17 residues. The CDR3 sequence: CASSLGLAVGGTDTQYF. As DNA, the CDR3 is TGTGCCAGCAGCTTAGGACTAGCGGTCGGGGGCACAGATACGCAGTATTTT.